This T cell receptor (beta chain) was documented in a study of blood T cells in healthy people across ages. Per the germline V gene, CDR1 is MNHEY and CDR2 is SVGEGT. The length of the CDR3 is 15 residues. Extraction yielded at least 5.5 micrograms of total RNA per sample. A sample-barcoded 5' primer and a J-beta primer mix were used in a second PCR of about 7 to 11 cycles. TCRdb used MiXCR to reprocess the 5' RACE reads, holding one entry per CDR3 protein. The sample yields approximately 770,000 distinct CDR3 sequences, nearly 60% seen once. Sequenced input: blood. The receptor was derived from a man younger than 40 in good health. The V call is TRBV6-2 or TRBV6-3, the J call TRBJ2-4; D remains unclear. TRBJ2-7 explains the end of the DNA better; the J call may be wrong. The CDR3 loop reads CASRSLGSLSYEQYF. CDR3 DNA sequence: TGTGCCAGCAGGTCCCTCGGCAGTTTATCCTACGAGCAGTACTTC.